Below, 5 T cell receptor beta chains from the same sample are listed, as sequenced in a study of response to subunit inactivated influenza vaccine. In TCRdb, the RT-PCR reads were re-called with MiXCR into one record per CDR3 protein. Of hundreds of thousands of distinct CDR3 sequences in the sample, 15% to 19% were seen once. This material consisted of PBMCs from blood, taken about 13 days after vaccination. Receptors were obtained from a man aged 50 to 60 who received an inactivated influenza vaccine.

A few counts support this clonotype. This chain uses TRBV28 with TRBJ1-5; 8 bases fit TRBD1. This CDR3 contains 17 residues. After removal of 1 base from V and 3 bases from J, the junction contained 8 bases not matched to a gene. Per the germline V gene, CDR1 is MDHEN and CDR2 is SYDVKM. CDR3 sequence: CASSLSVGTGFNQPQHF. CDR3 nucleotides: TGTGCCAGCAGTTTATCGGTGGGGACAGGCTTCAATCAGCCCCAGCATTTT.

The chain has TRBV2 and TRBJ2-1; 11 positions match TRBD2. Germline CDR1 SNHLY, CDR2 FYNNEI. With V trimmed by 5 bases and J by 7 bases, 4 bases remained unmatched. The CDR3 loop spans 14 amino acids. CDR3 amino acids: CASSLSGRGNEQFF. The CDR3 DNA sequence: TGTGCCAGCAGTCTTAGCGGGAGGGGGAATGAGCAGTTCTTC.

V is TRBV7-2 and J is TRBJ2-7; D might be TRBD1 (6 bases). This CDR3 comprises 15 residues. V lost 1 base, J lost 2 bases, and 12 bases lay in between. In germline, CDR1 is SGHTA, CDR2 FQGNSA. CDR3 nucleotides: TGTGCCAGCAGCTTAGAAAGGACAGCAACCTACGAGCAGTACTTC. It codes for CASSLERTATYEQYF. Filled out from reference TRBV7-2 and TRBJ2-7, the complete variable domain reads GAGVSQSPSNKVTEKGKDVELRCDPISGHTALYWYRQSLGQGLEFLIYFQGNSAPDKSGLPSDRFSAERTGGSVSTLTIQRTQQEDSAVYLCASSLERTATYEQYFGPGTRLTVT.

The chain is built from TRBV4-3 and TRBJ2-5, with D uncertain. The CDR3 totals 15 residues. CDR1 and CDR2 from the germline V gene are LGHNA and YSLEER. V lost 4 bases and J lost 1, with 13 bases in between. The CDR3 spells CASSPRPEPQETQYF. In DNA form, the CDR3 reads TGCGCCAGCAGCCCTAGGCCAGAACCCCAAGAGACCCAGTACTTC.

This clonotype was counted a few times. This sequence joins TRBV12-3 or TRBV12-4 and TRBJ2-1, with a weak D call TRBD2 (7 bases). The CDR3 spans 15 residues. V lost 3 bases, J lost 8 bases, and 17 bases lay in between. The CDR3 reads CASSFSGGSRDEQFF. In DNA, the CDR3 is TGTGCCAGCAGTTTCTCGGGGGGCTCTCGGGATGAGCAGTTCTTC.